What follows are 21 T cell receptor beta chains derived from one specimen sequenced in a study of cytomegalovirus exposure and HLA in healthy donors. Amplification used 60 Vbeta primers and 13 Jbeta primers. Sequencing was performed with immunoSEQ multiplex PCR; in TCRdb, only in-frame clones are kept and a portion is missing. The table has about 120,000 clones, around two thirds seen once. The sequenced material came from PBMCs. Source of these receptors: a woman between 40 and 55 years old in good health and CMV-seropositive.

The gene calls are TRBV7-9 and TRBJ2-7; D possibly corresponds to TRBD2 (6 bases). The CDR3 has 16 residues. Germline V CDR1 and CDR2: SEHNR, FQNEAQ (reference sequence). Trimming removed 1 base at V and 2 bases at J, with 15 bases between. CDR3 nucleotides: TGTGCCAGCAGCTTAGTTCTTGGGGCGGGGCCCTACGAGCAGTACTTC. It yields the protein CASSLVLGAGPYEQYF.

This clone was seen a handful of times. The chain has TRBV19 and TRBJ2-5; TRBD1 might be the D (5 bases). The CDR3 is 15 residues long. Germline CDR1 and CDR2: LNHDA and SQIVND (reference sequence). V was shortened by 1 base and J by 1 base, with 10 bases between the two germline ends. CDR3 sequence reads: CASSIVRGRQETQYF. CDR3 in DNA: TGTGCCAGTAGTATAGTTAGGGGTCGCCAAGAGACCCAGTACTTC.

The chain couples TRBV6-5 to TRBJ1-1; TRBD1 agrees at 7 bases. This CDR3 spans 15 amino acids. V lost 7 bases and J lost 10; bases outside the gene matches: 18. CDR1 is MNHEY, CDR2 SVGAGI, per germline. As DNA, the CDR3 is TGTGCCAGCACCCCAGGGGGGCCCTTACCCGGTGGAGCTTTCTTT. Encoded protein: CASTPGGPLPGGAFF.

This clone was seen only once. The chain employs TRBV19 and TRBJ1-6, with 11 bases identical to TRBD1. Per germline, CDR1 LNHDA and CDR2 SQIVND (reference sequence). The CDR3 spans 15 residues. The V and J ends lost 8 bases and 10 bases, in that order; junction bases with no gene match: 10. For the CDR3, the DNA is TGTGCCAGTGGGAGAGTGGGACAGGGGGGGTCACCCCTCCACTTT. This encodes CASGRVGQGGSPLHF. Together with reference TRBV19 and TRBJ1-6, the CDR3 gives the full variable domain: DGGITQSPKYLFRKEGQNVTLSCEQNLNHDAMYWYRQDPGQGLRLIYYSQIVNDFQKGDIAEGYSVSREKKESFPLTVTSAQKNPTAFYLCASGRVGQGGSPLHFGNGTRLTVT.

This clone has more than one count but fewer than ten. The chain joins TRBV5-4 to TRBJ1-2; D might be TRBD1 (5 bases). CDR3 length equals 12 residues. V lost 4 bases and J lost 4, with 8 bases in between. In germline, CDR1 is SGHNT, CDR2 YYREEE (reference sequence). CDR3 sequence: CASSLDSYGYTF. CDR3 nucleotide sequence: TGTGCCAGCAGCCTAGACAGCTATGGCTACACCTTC.

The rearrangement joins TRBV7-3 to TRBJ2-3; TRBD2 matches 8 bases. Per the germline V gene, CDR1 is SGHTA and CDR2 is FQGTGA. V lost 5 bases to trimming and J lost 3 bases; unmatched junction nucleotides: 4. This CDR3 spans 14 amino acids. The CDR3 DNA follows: TGTGCCAGCAGCCAGAGCGGGAGTACAGATACGCAGTATTTT. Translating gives CASSQSGSTDTQYF.

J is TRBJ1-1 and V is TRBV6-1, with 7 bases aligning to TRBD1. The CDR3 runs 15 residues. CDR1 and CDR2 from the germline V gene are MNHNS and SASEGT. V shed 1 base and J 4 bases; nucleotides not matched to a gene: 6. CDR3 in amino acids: CASSEGTGGVTEAFF. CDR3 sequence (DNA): TGTGCCAGCAGTGAAGGGACAGGCGGGGTCACTGAAGCTTTCTTT.

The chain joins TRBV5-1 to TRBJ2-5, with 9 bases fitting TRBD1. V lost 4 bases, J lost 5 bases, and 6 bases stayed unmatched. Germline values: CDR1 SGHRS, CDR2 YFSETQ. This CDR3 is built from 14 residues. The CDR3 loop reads CASSPGTGLETQYF. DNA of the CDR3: TGCGCCAGCAGCCCCGGGACAGGGTTGGAGACCCAGTACTTC. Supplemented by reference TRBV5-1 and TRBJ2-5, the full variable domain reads KAGVTQTPRYLIKTRGQQVTLSCSPISGHRSVSWYQQTPGQGLQFLFEYFSETQRNKGNFPGRFSGRQFSNSRSEMNVSTLELGDSALYLCASSPGTGLETQYFGPGTRLLVL.

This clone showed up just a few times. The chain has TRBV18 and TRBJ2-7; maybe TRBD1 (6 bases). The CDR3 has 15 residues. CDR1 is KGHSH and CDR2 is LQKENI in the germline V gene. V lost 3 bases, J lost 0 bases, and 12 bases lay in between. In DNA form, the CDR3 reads TGTGCCAGCTCACCTCGGACGGACAGCTCCTACGAGCAGTACTTC. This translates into CASSPRTDSSYEQYF.

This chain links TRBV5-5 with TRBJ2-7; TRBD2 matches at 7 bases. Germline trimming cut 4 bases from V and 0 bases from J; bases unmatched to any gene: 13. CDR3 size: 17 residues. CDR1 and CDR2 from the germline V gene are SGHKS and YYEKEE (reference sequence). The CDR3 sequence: CASSPGTGLTSSYEQYF. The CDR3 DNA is TGTGCCAGCAGCCCAGGAACGGGACTAACAAGCTCCTACGAGCAGTACTTC.

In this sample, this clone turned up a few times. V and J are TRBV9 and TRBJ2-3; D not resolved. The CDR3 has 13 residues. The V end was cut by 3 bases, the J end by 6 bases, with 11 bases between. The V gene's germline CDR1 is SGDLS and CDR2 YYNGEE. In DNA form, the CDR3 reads TGTGCCAGCAGCGCACTGTCTTCGGATACGCAGTATTTT. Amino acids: CASSALSSDTQYF.

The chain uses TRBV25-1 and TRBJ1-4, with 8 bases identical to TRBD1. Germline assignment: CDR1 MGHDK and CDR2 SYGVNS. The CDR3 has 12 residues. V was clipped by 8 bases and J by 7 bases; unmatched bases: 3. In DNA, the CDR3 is TGTGCCAGCTCAGGGGGCGGTGAAAAACTGTTTTTT. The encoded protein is CASSGGGEKLFF.

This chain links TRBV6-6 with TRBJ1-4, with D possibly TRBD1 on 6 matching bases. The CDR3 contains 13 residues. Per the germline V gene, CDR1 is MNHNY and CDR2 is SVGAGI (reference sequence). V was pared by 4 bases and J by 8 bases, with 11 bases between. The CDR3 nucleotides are TGTGCCAGCAGTTGGGGACAAGGGGAAAAACTGTTTTTT. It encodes CASSWGQGEKLFF.

This CDR3 is CASSERLAGNTGELFF. DNA of the CDR3: TGTGCCAGCAGTGAGAGACTAGCGGGTAACACCGGGGAGCTGTTTTTT. The V call is TRBV6-4, the J call TRBJ2-2; 10 nucleotides line up with TRBD2. The CDR3 contains 16 residues. The germline V gene has CDR1 MRHNA and CDR2 SNTAGT. The trim removed 3 bases at V and 2 bases at J, leaving 3 bases unmatched.

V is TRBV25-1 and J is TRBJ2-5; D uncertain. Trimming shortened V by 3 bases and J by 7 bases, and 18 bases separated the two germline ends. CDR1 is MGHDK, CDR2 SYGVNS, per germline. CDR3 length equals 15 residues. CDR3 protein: CASSDPVDPSGTQYF. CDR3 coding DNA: TGTGCCAGCAGTGACCCGGTTGACCCCTCGGGGACCCAGTACTTC.

In DNA form, the CDR3 reads TGTGCCAGTTATGGCAACTATGGCTACACCTTC. Translation gives CASYGNYGYTF. The chain uses TRBV2 and TRBJ1-2; D uncertain. Germline assignment: CDR1 SNHLY and CDR2 FYNNEI. The CDR3 spans 11 residues. V lost 9 bases, J lost 2 bases, and 7 bases lay in between.

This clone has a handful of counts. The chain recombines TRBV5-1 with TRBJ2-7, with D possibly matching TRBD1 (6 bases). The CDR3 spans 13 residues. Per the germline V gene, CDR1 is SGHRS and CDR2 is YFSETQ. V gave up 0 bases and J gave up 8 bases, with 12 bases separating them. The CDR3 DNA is TGCGCCAGCAGCTTGGCGGAAACAGGGAAGCAGTACTTC. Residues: CASSLAETGKQYF.

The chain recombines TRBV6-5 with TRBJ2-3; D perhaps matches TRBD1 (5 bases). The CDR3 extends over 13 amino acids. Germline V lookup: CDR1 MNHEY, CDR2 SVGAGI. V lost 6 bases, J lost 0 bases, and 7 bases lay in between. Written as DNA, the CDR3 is TGTGCCAGCAGGGGGCTTAGCACAGATACGCAGTATTTT. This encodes CASRGLSTDTQYF.

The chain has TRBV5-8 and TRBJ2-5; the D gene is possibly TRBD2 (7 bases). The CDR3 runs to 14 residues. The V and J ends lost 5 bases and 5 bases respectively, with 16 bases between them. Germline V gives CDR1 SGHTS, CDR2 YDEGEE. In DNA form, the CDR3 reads TGTGCCAGCAGTAAGGGGGGGGCCCAGGAGACCCAGTACTTC. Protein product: CASSKGGAQETQYF.

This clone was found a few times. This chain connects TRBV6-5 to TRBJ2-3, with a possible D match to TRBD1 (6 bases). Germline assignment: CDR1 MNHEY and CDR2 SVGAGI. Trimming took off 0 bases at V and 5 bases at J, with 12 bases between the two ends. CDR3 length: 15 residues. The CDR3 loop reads CASSYSGRGQDTQYF. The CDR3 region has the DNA TGTGCCAGCAGTTACTCCGGCAGGGGTCAAGATACGCAGTATTTT.

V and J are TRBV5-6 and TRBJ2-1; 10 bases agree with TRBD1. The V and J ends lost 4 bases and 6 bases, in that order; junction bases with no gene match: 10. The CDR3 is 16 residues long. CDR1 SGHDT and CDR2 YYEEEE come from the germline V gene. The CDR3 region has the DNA TGTGCCAGCAGCACCCCCGGGACAGGGGTCCGCAATGAGCAGTTCTTC. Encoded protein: CASSTPGTGVRNEQFF.